The 4 T cell receptor beta chains below come from one sample, sequenced in a study of vaccination and CD4 T cells after COVID-19. Cultured CD4+ T-cell DNA underwent Oncomine TCR Beta short-read sequencing. TCRdb processed the PCR reads anew with MiXCR; each CDR3 protein has one entry. The sample contains approximately 15,000 distinct CDR3 sequences, around 40% of which appear only once. Treatment: roughly ten-day PBMC culture with coronavirus spike peptide pools or control peptides (ViraFEST assay). Their antigens remain unidentified. This specimen consisted of CD4+ T cells from blood, cultured in vitro, obtained before SARS-CoV-2 vaccination. The receptors were gathered from a human donor who received a COVID-19 vaccine.

The chain combines TRBV7-8 with TRBJ1-2; no definite D call. Germline V gives CDR1 SGHVS, CDR2 FQNEAQ. This CDR3 contains 14 residues. V was cut by 6 bases and J by 2 bases, with 13 bases left in between. CDR3 bases: TGTGCCAGCAGTCGCATCCCCTCCAACTATGGCTACACCTTC. Its translation: CASSRIPSNYGYTF.

V is TRBV10-2 and J is TRBJ1-2; possible D gene TRBD1, 6 bases. V shed 6 bases and J shed 3 bases, with 8 bases lying between them. The CDR3 spans 12 residues. CDR1 is WSHSY, CDR2 SAAADI, per germline. CDR3: CASRRQDYGYTF. The DNA of the CDR3 is TGCGCCAGCAGGCGACAGGACTATGGCTACACCTTC.

This clonotype turned up a few times. Relative to the germline gene, one junction end is altered; a read error may explain this. The chain uses TRBV5-4 and TRBJ1-2, with TRBD1 matching over 10 bases. Germline CDR1 SGHNT, CDR2 YYREEE (reference sequence). The CDR3 contains 14 residues. CDR3 sequence reads: CASSLGQGNYGYTF. The CDR3 DNA reads as TGTGCCAGCAGTTTGGGACAGGGGAACTATGGCTACACCTTC.

This chain joins TRBV7-2 and TRBJ2-5, with D tentatively TRBD2 (7 bases). CDR1 and CDR2 from the germline V gene are SGHTA and FQGNSA. There are 15 residues in the CDR3. Between the trimmed V and J ends, which lost 1 base and 4 bases, there was a span of 13 bases. The CDR3 is CASSLVGGRPETQYF. CDR3 bases: TGTGCCAGCAGCTTAGTGGGGGGGCGGCCAGAGACCCAGTACTTC.